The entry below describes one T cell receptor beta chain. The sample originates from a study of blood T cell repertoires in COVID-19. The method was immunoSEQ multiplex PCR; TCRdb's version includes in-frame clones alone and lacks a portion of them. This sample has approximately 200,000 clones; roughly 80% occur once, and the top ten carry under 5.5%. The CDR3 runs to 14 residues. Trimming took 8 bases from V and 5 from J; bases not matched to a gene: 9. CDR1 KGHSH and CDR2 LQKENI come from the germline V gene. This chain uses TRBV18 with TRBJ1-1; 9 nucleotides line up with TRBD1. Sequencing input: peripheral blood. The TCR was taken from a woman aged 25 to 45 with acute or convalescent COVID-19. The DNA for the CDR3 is TGTGCCAGCACCCAACAGGGGGCGCTGACTGAAGCTTTCTTT. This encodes CASTQQGALTEAFF.